Below, 25 T cell receptor beta chains from the same sample are listed, as sequenced in a study of PD-1 blockade in classical Hodgkin lymphoma. Indicated time point: cycle 4 day 1 (C4D1), after less than 7 weeks of nivolumab. All the patients suffered relapse after autologous stem cell transplantation, and brentuximab vedotin exposure differed. Sequencing used immunoSEQ multiplex PCR; TCRdb keeps in-frame clones, though not all of them. The top ten clones hold over 8% of a sample with tens of thousands of clones, roughly 78% of them seen once. Specimen: peripheral blood mononuclear cells (PBMCs), collected before the fourth cycle of nivolumab. These receptors originate from a human donor with classical Hodgkin lymphoma.

V is TRBV5-6 and J is TRBJ2-1; TRBD2 matches 7 bases. The V gene's germline CDR1 is SGHDT and CDR2 YYEEEE. The CDR3 runs 15 residues. Trimming took 1 base from V and 7 from J; bases not matched to a gene: 8. CDR3 in DNA: TGTGCCAGCAGCTTGTGGGCGGGAGCCCCTAATGAGCAGTTCTTC. Translating it yields CASSLWAGAPNEQFF.

The chain's CDR3 is CAIGTSGTYNEQFF. In nucleotides, the CDR3 is TGTGCCATCGGGACTAGCGGGACATACAATGAGCAGTTCTTC. The J gene is TRBJ2-1, the V gene TRBV10-3, with 13 bases identical to TRBD2. The CDR3 sequence is 14 residues long. In germline, CDR1 is ENHRY, CDR2 SYGVKD. V lost 8 bases and J lost 4; bases outside the gene matches: 2.

About this clone: Within the sample, other DNA sequences also encode this same CDR3. The chain couples TRBV30 to TRBJ2-7, with D possibly being TRBD1 or TRBD2 (5 bases each). CDR3 length: 13 residues. The ends were cut back, 1 base at V and 6 bases at J, with 13 bases in the middle. Per germline, CDR1 GTSNPN and CDR2 SVGIG (reference sequence). The CDR3, as DNA: TGTGCCTGGAGTGGAGGGGTGGGGTCCGAGCAGTACTTC. Translation: CAWSGGVGSEQYF.

The rearrangement joins TRBV5-6 to TRBJ1-2; D unresolved. CDR1 SGHDT and CDR2 YYEEEE come from the germline V gene. Trimming cost V 0 bases and J 5 bases, with 11 bases left between them. The CDR3 is made up of 14 amino acids. The DNA for the CDR3 is TGTGCCAGCAGCTTGGCCGGTGGCGTATATGGCTACACCTTC. Amino acids: CASSLAGGVYGYTF.

This clone has just a few counts. The chain carries TRBV10-3 and TRBJ2-7, with TRBD1 matching over 9 bases. From germline, CDR1 is ENHRY and CDR2 SYGVKD. J was trimmed by 4 bases and V by 4 bases; bases with no gene match: 2. This CDR3 is built from 13 residues. The CDR3 DNA reads as TGTGCCATCAGTGGAGGACAGGGGTACGAGCAGTACTTC. This codes for CAISGGQGYEQYF.

CDR3 bases: TGCGCCAGCAGCCCTGGACTAGCGGTATACAATGAGCAGTTCTTC. This codes for CASSPGLAVYNEQFF. V and J are TRBV5-1 and TRBJ2-1; TRBD2 aligns across 10 bases. Germline assignment: CDR1 SGHRS and CDR2 YFSETQ. The length of the CDR3 is 15 residues. With V trimmed by 4 bases and J by 4 bases, 5 bases remained unmatched.

This chain connects TRBV7-2 to TRBJ2-7; D uncertain. The V gene lost 1 base and the J gene lost 3 bases, with 13 bases spanning the gap. The CDR3 runs to 15 residues. Per the germline V gene, CDR1 is SGHTA and CDR2 is FQGNSA. The CDR3 loop reads CASSLVGFGFYEQYF. The CDR3 nucleotides read TGTGCCAGCAGCTTAGTAGGGTTCGGTTTCTACGAGCAGTACTTC. The complete variable domain, with remaining parts taken from reference TRBV7-2 and TRBJ2-7, reads GAGVSQSPSNKVTEKGKDVELRCDPISGHTALYWYRQSLGQGLEFLIYFQGNSAPDKSGLPSDRFSAERTGGSVSTLTIQRTQQEDSAVYLCASSLVGFGFYEQYFGPGTRLTVT.

The chain joins TRBV19 to TRBJ2-7; no definite D call. V lost 0 bases to trimming and J lost 6 bases, with 6 bases between them. CDR1 and CDR2 (germline): LNHDA, SQIVND (reference sequence). The CDR3 spans 12 residues. The CDR3 coding sequence is TGTGCCAGTAGTATAGAACAGACCGAGCAGTACTTC. It is translated as CASSIEQTEQYF.

This clone was observed a handful of times. The chain couples TRBV7-6 to TRBJ2-7; 10 bases fit TRBD2. Per germline, CDR1 SGHVS and CDR2 FNYEAQ. This CDR3 comprises 17 residues. J lost 0 bases, V lost 1 base, and 6 bases had no gene match. In DNA form, the CDR3 reads TGTGCCAGCAGCTTAGTGGCTAGCGGGGGCCACTCCTACGAGCAGTACTTC. Translation: CASSLVASGGHSYEQYF.

The chain combines TRBV7-2 with TRBJ2-2; no clear D gene. Germline loops: CDR1 SGHTA, CDR2 FQGNSA. The CDR3 runs 10 residues. V was trimmed by 8 bases and J by 9 bases, leaving 7 bases between them. CDR3 sequence (DNA): TGTGCCAGCCGGATACGGGAGCTGTTTTTT. It codes for CASRIRELFF.

This chain joins TRBV6-6 and TRBJ2-3; TRBD1 matches at 11 bases. The ends lost 2 bases at V and 0 bases at J; junction bases unmatched: 1. CDR1 is MNHNY and CDR2 is SVGAGI in the germline V gene (reference sequence). The CDR3 consists of 16 residues. The CDR3 spells CASSYGTGGSTDTQYF. In nucleotides, the CDR3 is TGTGCCAGCAGTTACGGGACAGGGGGTAGCACAGATACGCAGTATTTT.

This chain links TRBV5-4 with TRBJ2-7; D is possibly TRBD1 (6 bases). Germline assignment: CDR1 SGHNT and CDR2 YYREEE (reference sequence). Trimming stripped 0 bases from V and 2 bases from J, with 9 bases between. This CDR3 has 14 residues. CDR3 loop: CASSLGQEPYEQYF. The CDR3, as DNA: TGTGCCAGCAGCTTGGGACAGGAGCCCTACGAGCAGTACTTC.

The CDR3 here is CASSLAGGGTGELFF. The CDR3 DNA reads as TGTGCCAGCAGCTTGGCAGGGGGCGGCACCGGGGAGCTGTTTTTT. The rearrangement uses TRBV5-6 and TRBJ2-2, with 8 bases fitting TRBD1. J was trimmed by 4 bases and V by 0 bases; bases with no gene match: 2. The length of the CDR3 is 15 residues. CDR1 SGHDT and CDR2 YYEEEE come from the germline V gene. The complete variable domain, with remaining parts taken from reference TRBV5-6 and TRBJ2-2, reads DAGVTQSPTHLIKTRGQQVTLRCSPKSGHDTVSWYQQALGQGPQFIFQYYEEEERQRGNFPDRFSGHQFPNYSSELNVNALLLGDSALYLCASSLAGGGTGELFFGEGSRLTVL.

This sequence joins TRBV7-2 and TRBJ2-2; D not certain. Germline V lookup: CDR1 SGHTA, CDR2 FQGNSA. The V and J ends lost 5 bases and 3 bases respectively, with 4 bases between them. The CDR3 contains 12 residues. The DNA for the CDR3 is TGTGCCAGCAGCCAATACACCGGGGAGCTGTTTTTT. This codes for CASSQYTGELFF.

The chain links TRBV18 to TRBJ1-2; 8 nucleotides align to TRBD1. The germline V gene encodes CDR1 KGHSH and CDR2 LQKENI. The CDR3 runs 13 residues. The ends lost 3 bases at V and 6 bases at J; junction bases unmatched: 3. In nucleotides, the CDR3 is TGTGCCAGCTCACCTGGGACAGGTAATGGCTACACCTTC. As protein: CASSPGTGNGYTF.

The chain couples TRBV7-3 to TRBJ1-2; no reliable D call. The CDR3 is 12 residues long. Germline-derived CDR1 and CDR2 are SGHTA and FQGTGA. Trimming left V 5 bases short and J 8 bases short, with 12 bases between. The CDR3 DNA reads as TGTGCCAGCAGCACGGTCCACAGCGGCTACACCTTC. Its translation: CASSTVHSGYTF.

The CDR3 sequence is CASSWMGASSYNEQFF. The CDR3, as DNA: TGTGCCAGCAGCTGGATGGGGGCCAGCTCCTACAATGAGCAGTTCTTC. The V call is TRBV7-8, the J call TRBJ2-1; perhaps TRBD1 as D (6 bases). There are 16 residues in the CDR3. Germline CDR1 is SGHVS and CDR2 is FQNEAQ. Trimming removed 4 bases at V and 0 bases at J, with 13 bases between. The variable domain in full, completed from reference TRBV7-8 and TRBJ2-1, reads GAGVSQSPRYKVAKRGQDVALRCDPISGHVSLFWYQQALGQGPEFLTYFQNEAQLDKSGLPSDRFFAERPEGSVSTLKIQRTQQEDSAVYLCASSWMGASSYNEQFFGPGTRLTVL.

The V call is TRBV11-3, the J call TRBJ2-3; 9 nucleotides match TRBD1. J lost 8 bases, V lost 5 bases, and 2 bases had no gene match. From germline, CDR1 is SGHNT and CDR2 YENEEA. The CDR3 extends over 12 amino acids. The DNA of the CDR3 is TGTGCCAGCAGCCACAGGGGGCGTACGCAGTATTTT. Translating gives CASSHRGRTQYF.

This chain uses TRBV6-6 with TRBJ2-7; a weak D match, TRBD1 (6 bases). The CDR3 covers 14 residues. Germline CDR1 MNHNY, CDR2 SVGAGI (reference sequence). Between the trimmed V and J ends, which lost 0 bases and 2 bases, there was a span of 8 bases. CDR3 residues: CASSYSRGAYEQYF. The CDR3 bases are TGTGCCAGCAGTTACTCCAGGGGTGCCTACGAGCAGTACTTC.

The chain joins TRBV6-4 to TRBJ2-2; perhaps TRBD1 as D (6 bases). This CDR3 spans 13 amino acids. Trimming removed 2 bases from V and 6 bases from J, with 7 bases in between. CDR1 and CDR2 from the germline V gene are MRHNA and SNTAGT. In DNA, the CDR3 is TGTGCCAGCAGTGACGAGGGGGCCGGGGAGCTGTTTTTT. Protein product: CASSDEGAGELFF.

This sequence joins TRBV28 and TRBJ1-5; D unresolved. CDR3 length equals 15 residues. V was clipped by 1 base and J by 2 bases, with 9 bases between them. In germline, CDR1 is MDHEN, CDR2 SYDVKM. The CDR3 loop reads CASSLFLVGNQPQHF. In DNA, the CDR3 is TGTGCCAGCAGTTTATTTTTGGTAGGCAATCAGCCCCAGCATTTT.

The chain uses TRBV11-3 and TRBJ1-5; D remains ambiguous. The CDR3 has 14 amino acids. Trimming took 1 base from V and 1 from J, leaving 5 bases between them. From germline, CDR1 is SGHNT and CDR2 YENEEA. CDR3 bases: TGTGCCAGCAGCTTAGGGACGAGCAATCAGCCCCAGCATTTT. As protein: CASSLGTSNQPQHF.

This chain connects TRBV7-7 to TRBJ2-5; TRBD2 aligns across 13 bases. CDR1 is SSHAT and CDR2 is FNYEAQ in the germline V gene (reference sequence). Trimming took 1 base from V and 4 from J; bases not matched to a gene: 9. The length of the CDR3 is 18 residues. CDR3 in amino acids: CASSLGTSGRAARETQYF. CDR3 DNA: TGTGCCAGCAGCTTAGGGACTAGCGGGAGAGCGGCCCGAGAGACCCAGTACTTC.

The chain carries TRBV2 and TRBJ1-4; perhaps TRBD1 as D (6 bases). The CDR3 spans 14 residues. Germline CDR1 SNHLY, CDR2 FYNNEI. V lost 5 bases and J 5 bases, leaving 12 bases between the germline ends. The CDR3 sequence is CASSSQGGNEKLFF. The CDR3 nucleotides are TGTGCCAGCAGTTCACAGGGAGGGAATGAAAAACTGTTTTTT. Supplemented by reference TRBV2 and TRBJ1-4, the full variable domain reads EPEVTQTPSHQVTQMGQEVILRCVPISNHLYFYWYRQILGQKVEFLVSFYNNEISEKSEIFDDQFSVERPDGSNFTLKIRSTKLEDSAMYFCASSSQGGNEKLFFGSGTQLSVL.

This clone has a single count. The CDR3: CASSLILAGQETQYF. DNA for the CDR3: TGTGCCAGCAGCTTGATACTAGCGGGACAAGAGACCCAGTACTTC. The chain combines TRBV5-4 with TRBJ2-5, with 10 bases fitting TRBD2. In germline, CDR1 is SGHNT, CDR2 YYREEE (reference sequence). CDR3 length: 15 amino acids. J gave up 2 bases and V 1 base, and 2 bases lay outside the gene matches.